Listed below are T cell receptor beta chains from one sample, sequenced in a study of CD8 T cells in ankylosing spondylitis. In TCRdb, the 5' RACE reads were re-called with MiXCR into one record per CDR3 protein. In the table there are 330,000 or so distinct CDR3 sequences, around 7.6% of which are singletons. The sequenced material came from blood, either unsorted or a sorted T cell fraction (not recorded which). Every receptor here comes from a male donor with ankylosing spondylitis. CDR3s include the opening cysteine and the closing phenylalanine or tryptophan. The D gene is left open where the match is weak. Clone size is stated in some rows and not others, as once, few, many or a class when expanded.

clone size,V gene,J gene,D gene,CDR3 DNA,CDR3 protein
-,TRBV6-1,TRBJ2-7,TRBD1,TGTGCCAGCAGTCCCGGGACAGGGGTATACGAGCAGTACTTC,CASSPGTGVYEQYF
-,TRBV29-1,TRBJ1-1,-,TGCAGCGTTGTCCGATCGGCGCAAACTGAAGCTTTCTTT,CSVVRSAQTEAFF
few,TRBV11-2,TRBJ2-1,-,TGTGCCAGCAGGGGAGGCCCAAACAATGAGCAGTTCTTC,CASRGGPNNEQFF
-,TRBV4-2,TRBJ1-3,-,TGTGCCAGCAGCCAAGACAGGGACACCATATATTTT,CASSQDRDTIYF
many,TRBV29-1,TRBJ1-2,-,TGCAGCGTGGCCCGGCGGGGGGATTCTAACTATGGCTACACCTTC,CSVARRGDSNYGYTF
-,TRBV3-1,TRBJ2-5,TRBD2,TGTGCCAGCAGCCAGACCGGGACTAGCGGAGACACCCAGTACTTC,CASSQTGTSGDTQYF
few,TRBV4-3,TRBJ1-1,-,TGCGCCAGCAGCGTGGACGCGCCGTTTGATACTGAAGCTTTCTTT,CASSVDAPFDTEAFF
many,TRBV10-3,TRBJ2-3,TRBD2,TGTGCCATCAGTGGCCTGGGGACTAGCGGCACAGATACGCAGTATTTT,CAISGLGTSGTDTQYF
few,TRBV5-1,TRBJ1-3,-,TGCGCCAGCAGCTTGGGCAGGGGCTCTGGAAACACCATATATTTT,CASSLGRGSGNTIYF
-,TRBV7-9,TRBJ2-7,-,TGTGCCAGCAGCCGCGAGCCCGGCACCTACGAGCAGTACTTC,CASSREPGTYEQYF
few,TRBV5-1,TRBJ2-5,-,TGCGCCAGCAGCTTGGTGGGGGCGGGGAATGAAGAGACCCAGTACTTC,CASSLVGAGNEETQYF
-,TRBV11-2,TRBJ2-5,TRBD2,TGTGCCAGCAGCTTAGGTCTAGCGGGAGGATACCAAGAGACCCAGTACTTC,CASSLGLAGGYQETQYF
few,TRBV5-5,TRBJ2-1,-,TGTGCCAGCAGCAGCCGATGGGGGGCGGCGCGTCTCAATGAGCAGTTCTTC,CASSSRWGAARLNEQFF
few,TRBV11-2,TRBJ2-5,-,TGTGCCAGCAGCCAAATCAGCGGGTCAGAAGAGACCCAGTACTTC,CASSQISGSEETQYF
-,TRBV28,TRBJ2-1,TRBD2,TGTGCCAGCAGCCCCAATTCCGGGACTAGCGGGGGGAATGAGCAGTTCTTC,CASSPNSGTSGGNEQFF
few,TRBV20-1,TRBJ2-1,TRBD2,TGCAGTGCTAGAGCTCCGTGGACTAGCGGTACTGAGGACTACAATGAGCAGTTCTTC,CSARAPWTSGTEDYNEQFF
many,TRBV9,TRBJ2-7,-,TGTGCCAGCAGCGTAGGGTCTGGGTCCGCGAACGAGCAGTACTTC,CASSVGSGSANEQYF
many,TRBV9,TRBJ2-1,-,TGTGCCAGCAGCGTAGGAGGCGGCTCCTACAATGAGCAGTTCTTC,CASSVGGGSYNEQFF
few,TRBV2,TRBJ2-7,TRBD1,TGTGCCAGCACCGGACAGGACTTCTCCTACGAGCAGTACTTC,CASTGQDFSYEQYF
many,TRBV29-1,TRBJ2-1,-,TGCAGCGTTGAAGCAATAGCGGAAGAGCAGTTCTTC,CSVEAIAEEQFF
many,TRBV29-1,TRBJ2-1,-,TGCAGCGCTAATAGAAGGCATGAGCAGTTCTTC,CSANRRHEQFF
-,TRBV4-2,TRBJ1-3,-,TGTGCCAGCAGCCAAGGCGATTTGAGCCAGAGGAGCTCTGGAAACACCATATATTTT,CASSQGDLSQRSSGNTIYF
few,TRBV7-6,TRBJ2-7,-,TGTGCCAGCAGCTTAGGCCATATCGGCGAGCAGTACTTC,CASSLGHIGEQYF
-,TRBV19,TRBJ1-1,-,TGTGCCAGTACTCGGGAAACTGAAGCTTTCTTT,CASTRETEAFF